What follows are 10 T cell receptor beta chains derived from one specimen sequenced in a study of CD8 T cells in Susac syndrome. Random hexamers were used to reverse transcribe an amount of about 0.45 to 1 ug RNA. TCRdb processed the immunoSEQ multiplex PCR reads anew with MiXCR; each CDR3 protein has one entry. The sample lists under 200,000 distinct CDR3 sequences; about 96% were seen once. Sequencing was done on a sample of CD4+ T cells from PBMCs. The receptors stem from a human donor with Susac syndrome.

The CDR3 loop is CATSDVGRQPQHF. For the CDR3, the DNA is TGTGCCACCAGTGATGTGGGGAGGCAGCCCCAGCATTTT. V gene TRBV24-1 combines with J gene TRBJ1-5; D uncertain. The germline gives CDR1 KGHDR, CDR2 SFDVKD. V was pared by 3 bases and J by 7 bases, with 9 bases between. CDR3 length equals 13 residues.

V and J are TRBV29-1 and TRBJ1-4; possible D gene TRBD1, 6 bases. Germline V lookup: CDR1 SQVTM, CDR2 ANQGSEA. CDR3 size: 12 residues. V lost 7 bases, J lost 8 bases, and 14 bases lay in between. CDR3 coding DNA: TGCAGCGCCGGACAGAAAGGGGAAAAACTGTTTTTT. It yields the protein CSAGQKGEKLFF.

The V call is TRBV2, the J call TRBJ2-4, with 7 positions matching TRBD2. The germline CDR1 and CDR2 sequences are SNHLY and FYNNEI. The CDR3 spans 12 residues. Unmatched junction bases numbered 9, after V lost 7 bases and J lost 12 bases. Here the CDR3 DNA reads TGTGCCAGCACCGACTGGGGAGGGCCTCAGTACTTC. This sequence encodes CASTDWGGPQYF.

The chain employs TRBV6-6 and TRBJ2-3, with 7 bases identical to TRBD2. V shed 5 bases, J shed 8 bases, and the junction held 13 bases outside the gene matches. Germline loops: CDR1 MNHNY, CDR2 SVGAGI (reference sequence). This CDR3 is 15 amino acids long. The CDR3 DNA sequence: TGTGCCAGCAGTGCCATAGCGGGCCCCGTGCTTACGCAGTATTTT. Protein sequence: CASSAIAGPVLTQYF.

The chain has TRBV24-1 and TRBJ2-5; D gene ambiguous. Per the germline V gene, CDR1 is KGHDR and CDR2 is SFDVKD. Trimming pared 3 bases from V and 3 bases from J, leaving 10 bases between. The CDR3 consists of 14 residues. The CDR3 loop reads CATSDPGPKETQYF. CDR3 nucleotide sequence: TGTGCCACCAGTGATCCAGGACCGAAAGAGACCCAGTACTTC.

The chain links TRBV4-2 to TRBJ2-5; no definite D call. CDR3 length: 13 residues. CDR1 and CDR2 from the germline V gene are LGHNA and YNFKEQ. The V end lost 4 bases, the J end lost 5 bases, and 11 bases lay between the germline ends. CDR3 sequence (DNA): TGTGCCAGCAGCCGAGTATTCGGGGAGACCCAGTACTTC. Encoded protein: CASSRVFGETQYF.

In this sample, this clonotype turned up once. The V gene is TRBV5-1, the J gene TRBJ2-4; 9 bases line up with TRBD1. The junction had 6 bases not matched to a gene; V was cut back by 2 bases and J by 0 bases. Germline V gene sequence: CDR1 SGHRS, CDR2 YFSETQ. The CDR3 runs to 17 residues. The CDR3 loop is CASSFLGTGIAKNIQYF. The CDR3 nucleotides read TGCGCCAGCAGCTTTCTCGGGACAGGGATAGCCAAAAACATTCAGTACTTC.

The chain employs TRBV2 and TRBJ2-1, with D possibly being TRBD1 (6 bases). V lost 7 bases and J 0 bases, leaving 13 bases between the germline ends. The CDR3 loop spans 15 amino acids. From germline, CDR1 is SNHLY and CDR2 FYNNEI. CDR3 sequence: CASNTRDTSYNEQFF. The CDR3 DNA is TGTGCCAGCAATACCCGGGACACCTCCTACAATGAGCAGTTCTTC.

The chain carries TRBV4-3 and TRBJ2-1; D remains unclear. V lost 0 bases to trimming and J lost 14 bases, with 14 bases between them. Germline assignment: CDR1 LGHNA and CDR2 YSLEER. The CDR3 spans 13 residues. The DNA for the CDR3 is TGCGCCAGCAGCCAAGATGAGGCTAGTGTTGAGTTCTTC. Translating it yields CASSQDEASVEFF.

V gene TRBV28 combines with J gene TRBJ1-5; 7 bases are a match to TRBD1. There are 14 residues in the CDR3. J was trimmed by 5 bases and V by 5 bases; bases with no gene match: 6. Germline CDR1 MDHEN, CDR2 SYDVKM. In DNA form, the CDR3 reads TGTGCCAGCAGTAGCAGGACAGGTTATCAGCCCCAGCATTTT. Translating it yields CASSSRTGYQPQHF.